Following are 28 T cell receptor beta chains from one sample sequenced in a study of shared clonotypes between healthy human individuals. In the naive CD8 group, cells lacked CD45RO and were positively selected for CCR7, so terminally differentiated effector memory CD45RA+ cells were left out. Generated by immunoSEQ multiplex PCR, the TCRdb table keeps only in-frame clones and is missing some. Here the sample spans roughly 2,000,000 clones, 85% to 95% being singletons. The sequenced material came from naive CD8+ T cells sorted from blood. These receptors all stem from a man aged 18 to 29 in good health.

The chain employs TRBV6-5 and TRBJ1-1; no clear D. The CDR3 consists of 15 residues. Trimming removed 0 bases at V and 4 bases at J, with 12 bases between. CDR1 is MNHEY, CDR2 SVGAGI, per germline. The CDR3 DNA reads as TGTGCCAGCAGTTACTCTACCGGGGAGGGCACTGAAGCTTTCTTT. Translated: CASSYSTGEGTEAFF.

The gene calls are TRBV7-2 and TRBJ2-1, with 7 bases that match TRBD2. Germline CDR1 reads SGHTA; CDR2 reads FQGNSA. This CDR3 has 16 residues. The trim removed 4 bases at V and 6 bases at J, leaving 12 bases unmatched. Written as DNA, the CDR3 is TGTGCCAGCAGCTCATTAGCGGGTCCTCTTTCCAATGAGCAGTTCTTC. Protein product: CASSSLAGPLSNEQFF.

For this clone: This CDR3 is also generated by other DNA sequences in the sample. V gene TRBV30 combines with J gene TRBJ1-1, with TRBD1 matching over 7 bases. Germline-derived CDR1 and CDR2 are GTSNPN and SVGIG (reference sequence). The V gene end was trimmed by 1 base and the J gene end by 3 bases; junction bases not matched to a gene: 5. The CDR3 is made up of 14 amino acids. CDR3 sequence: CAWSGDRADTEAFF. The CDR3 nucleotides are TGTGCCTGGAGTGGAGACAGGGCGGACACTGAAGCTTTCTTT.

J is TRBJ2-1 and V is TRBV27, with TRBD2 matching over 9 bases. Trimming cost V 2 bases and J 4 bases; bases outside gene matches: 6. There are 16 residues in the CDR3. Per germline, CDR1 MNHEY and CDR2 SMNVEV (reference sequence). The CDR3 DNA reads TGTGCCAGCAGTTTAAGTGCTAGCGGGACATACAATGAGCAGTTCTTC. Amino acids: CASSLSASGTYNEQFF.

The chain couples TRBV11-3 to TRBJ2-2, with TRBD1 matching over 9 bases. CDR1 is SGHNT and CDR2 is YENEEA in the germline V gene. V dropped 3 bases and J dropped 7; count of bases not matched to a gene: 6. The CDR3 has 15 amino acids. In nucleotides, the CDR3 is TGTGCCAGCAGCTTCTCGGACAGGGGTGGCGGGGAGCTGTTTTTT. This codes for CASSFSDRGGGELFF.

This clone has a single count. This rearrangement joins TRBV18 to TRBJ2-7; D is perhaps TRBD2 (6 bases). V was clipped by 2 bases and J by 2 bases, with 13 bases between them. Per germline, CDR1 KGHSH and CDR2 LQKENI. The CDR3 contains 15 residues. The chain's CDR3 is CASSPKEGTTYEQYF. The CDR3 nucleotides read TGTGCCAGCTCACCAAAGGAGGGAACTACCTACGAGCAGTACTTC. Drawing the rest from reference TRBV18 and TRBJ2-7, the complete variable domain is NAGVMQNPRHLVRRRGQEARLRCSPMKGHSHVYWYRQLPEEGLKFMVYLQKENIIDESGMPKERFSAEFPKEGPSILRIQQVVRGDSAAYFCASSPKEGTTYEQYFGPGTRLTVT.

The CDR3 coding sequence is TGTGCCACCACCGAACCCGGGGCCCACGGGGAGACCCAGTACTTC. Protein product: CATTEPGAHGETQYF. V and J are TRBV15 and TRBJ2-5; D may be TRBD1 or TRBD2 (5 bases each). This CDR3 has 15 amino acids. The V gene's germline CDR1 is LNHNV and CDR2 YYDKDF (reference sequence). V shed 7 bases and J shed 5 bases, with 20 bases lying between them.

The chain carries TRBV4-3 and TRBJ2-3; 14 bases match TRBD2. CDR1 is LGHNA and CDR2 is YSLEER in the germline V gene. This CDR3 has 18 amino acids. V was clipped by 0 bases and J by 6 bases; unmatched bases: 8. The CDR3 is CASSQDPGTSGSWDTQYF. The CDR3 bases are TGCGCCAGCAGCCAAGACCCAGGGACTAGCGGGAGTTGGGATACGCAGTATTTT.

The chain is built from TRBV9 and TRBJ1-1; 9 nucleotides align to TRBD1. Trimming cost V 4 bases and J 5 bases; bases outside gene matches: 3. The CDR3 is made up of 13 amino acids. The germline gives CDR1 SGDLS, CDR2 YYNGEE. The CDR3 is CASSTGGFTEAFF. The CDR3 DNA follows: TGTGCCAGCAGCACAGGGGGCTTTACTGAAGCTTTCTTT.

J is TRBJ2-1 and V is TRBV2, with D tentatively TRBD2 (6 bases). Trimming cost V 5 bases and J 0 bases, with 11 bases left between them. Per germline, CDR1 SNHLY and CDR2 FYNNEI. The CDR3 length is 15 residues. The CDR3 region is CASSPGVSSYNEQFF. Written as DNA, the CDR3 is TGTGCCAGCAGTCCGGGGGTAAGCTCCTACAATGAGCAGTTCTTC. Full variable domain (remainder filled in from reference TRBV2 and TRBJ2-1): EPEVTQTPSHQVTQMGQEVILRCVPISNHLYFYWYRQILGQKVEFLVSFYNNEISEKSEIFDDQFSVERPDGSNFTLKIRSTKLEDSAMYFCASSPGVSSYNEQFFGPGTRLTVL.

As for this clone: The same CDR3 can be traced to other DNA sequences in this sample. The V and J genes are TRBV4-1 and TRBJ2-7; perhaps TRBD1 as D (5 bases). V lost 3 bases and J 1 base, leaving 7 bases between the germline ends. The CDR3 extends over 13 amino acids. Germline CDR1 reads MGHRA; CDR2 reads YSYEKL. CDR3 protein: CASSQTDSYEQYF. CDR3 nucleotides: TGCGCCAGCAGCCAGACAGATTCCTACGAGCAGTACTTC.

The chain uses TRBV6-5 and TRBJ2-7; no definite D call. The CDR3 length is 14 residues. Trimming removed 6 bases from V and 2 bases from J, with 14 bases in between. Looked up from germline, CDR1 is MNHEY and CDR2 is SVGAGI. CDR3 nucleotides: TGTGCCAGCAGCCCCACCCAGGAGACCTACGAGCAGTACTTC. Its protein is CASSPTQETYEQYF.

A single count supports this clone. This chain links TRBV6-6 with TRBJ1-1; D gene unclear. Trimming pared 2 bases from V and 2 bases from J, leaving 12 bases between. The CDR3 covers 15 residues. From germline, CDR1 is MNHNY and CDR2 SVGAGI (reference sequence). CDR3 region: CASSYLMTINTEAFF. The CDR3, as DNA: TGTGCCAGCAGTTACCTGATGACGATTAACACTGAAGCTTTCTTT.

The genes are TRBV6-5 and TRBJ2-5; 8 nucleotides agree with TRBD1. Germline assignment: CDR1 MNHEY and CDR2 SVGAGI. The CDR3 sequence is 14 residues long. V lost 5 bases and J lost 5; bases outside the gene matches: 7. The CDR3 nucleotides read TGTGCCAGCAGTGACAGGGGCCGAGGGGAGACCCAGTACTTC. Translation gives CASSDRGRGETQYF.

The chain has TRBV19 and TRBJ1-1; the match to TRBD1 covers 9 bases. This CDR3 comprises 19 residues. The V gene end was trimmed by 10 bases and the J gene end by 11 bases; junction bases not matched to a gene: 32. CDR1 and CDR2 (germline): LNHDA, SQIVND (reference sequence). The CDR3 coding sequence is TGTGCCACCTCCGACCGGGACAGGGAAGGATGGGAACAAGGGTTACGGGCTTTCTTT. Amino acid sequence: CATSDRDREGWEQGLRAFF.

A word on this clone: The sample contains more than one DNA sequence encoding this CDR3. This chain joins TRBV7-9 and TRBJ2-7, with D uncertain. Germline lookup yields CDR1 SEHNR and CDR2 FQNEAQ (reference sequence). Trimming cost V 1 base and J 3 bases, with 7 bases left between them. The CDR3 has 13 residues. Written as DNA, the CDR3 is TGTGCCAGCAGCTTAGGGGCAGGCTACGAGCAGTACTTC. Protein: CASSLGAGYEQYF.

This chain uses TRBV15 with TRBJ1-5; no clear D. Trimming stripped 6 bases from V and 2 bases from J, with 11 bases between. The germline V gene has CDR1 LNHNV and CDR2 YYDKDF (reference sequence). The CDR3 is 14 residues long. In nucleotides, the CDR3 is TGTGCCACCAGTTTGGACGGAGGCAATCAGCCCCAGCATTTT. It yields the protein CATSLDGGNQPQHF.

This clone has just one count. In the same sample, other DNA sequences code for this CDR3. V gene TRBV19 combines with J gene TRBJ1-1; no firm D call. Trimming removed 1 base from V and 5 bases from J, with 8 bases in between. CDR3 size: 13 residues. Germline loops: CDR1 LNHDA, CDR2 SQIVND (reference sequence). This chain's CDR3 is CASSIGYGTEAFF. CDR3 DNA sequence: TGTGCCAGTAGTATAGGATATGGAACTGAAGCTTTCTTT.

V and J are TRBV27 and TRBJ1-1, with a tentative D call TRBD1 (6 bases). Germline lookup yields CDR1 MNHEY and CDR2 SMNVEV (reference sequence). With 3 bases removed from V and 6 bases from J, the gap between germline ends came to 17 bases. This CDR3 comprises 15 residues. Here the CDR3 DNA reads TGTGCCAGCAGTTTCCAAGGGGGAGGGAGCCCTGAAGCTTTCTTT. Translating it yields CASSFQGGGSPEAFF.

The chain uses TRBV21-1 and TRBJ2-7; the table's D call TRBD1 went unverified against the DNA. TRBV21-1 is recorded as a pseudogene. The CDR3 covers 17 residues. The CDR3 DNA reads as TGTGCCAGCAGCCATCTGGTACCGGTTGCAGGGCAGCACGAGCAGTACTTC. Translation gives CASSHLVPVAGQHEQYF.

Note on this clone: Other DNA sequences from this sample encode an identical CDR3 as well. V and J are TRBV29-1 and TRBJ2-5; perhaps TRBD2 as D (6 bases). V was trimmed by 3 bases and J by 2 bases, leaving 13 bases between them. The CDR3 contains 14 residues. CDR1 SQVTM and CDR2 ANQGSEA come from the germline V gene. The CDR3 DNA follows: TGCAGCGTTGACGGCGGAGGGGCTCAAGAGACCCAGTACTTC. Protein sequence: CSVDGGGAQETQYF.

This chain links TRBV7-9 with TRBJ1-2; maybe TRBD1 (6 bases). From germline, CDR1 is SEHNR and CDR2 FQNEAQ (reference sequence). V lost 5 bases to trimming and J lost 7 bases, with 17 bases between them. The CDR3 runs to 14 residues. For the CDR3, the DNA is TGTGCCAGCAGCCTCTCCTCCGGGGGGCCTGGCTACACCTTC. Its protein is CASSLSSGGPGYTF.

The chain employs TRBV5-6 and TRBJ2-1; D not resolved. Trimming removed 1 base from V and 8 bases from J, with 16 bases in between. This CDR3 comprises 15 residues. The germline V gene has CDR1 SGHDT and CDR2 YYEEEE. In DNA form, the CDR3 reads TGTGCCAGCAGCTTGTATTCTAGAAATCCCGATGAGCAGTTCTTC. Its protein is CASSLYSRNPDEQFF.

The CDR3 DNA follows: TGTGCCTGGGACAGCGAACAAGAGACCCAGTACTTC. The encoded protein is CAWDSEQETQYF. The chain recombines TRBV30 with TRBJ2-5; perhaps TRBD1 as D (5 bases). The CDR3 is 12 residues long. Trimming removed 5 bases at V and 2 bases at J, with 9 bases between. In germline, CDR1 is GTSNPN, CDR2 SVGIG (reference sequence).

Notes on this clone: The same CDR3 is also encoded by other DNA sequences in this sample. The rearrangement joins TRBV5-4 to TRBJ2-7, with 8 bases fitting TRBD1. CDR1 SGHNT and CDR2 YYREEE come from the germline V gene (reference sequence). With 0 bases clipped from V and 1 base from J, the junction kept 3 bases outside the gene matches. The CDR3 contains 15 residues. This chain's CDR3 is CASSLGTGGSYEQYF. DNA of the CDR3: TGTGCCAGCAGCTTGGGCACAGGGGGGTCCTACGAGCAGTACTTC.

V and J are TRBV19 and TRBJ1-5; TRBD1 agrees at 7 bases. Germline CDR1 and CDR2: LNHDA and SQIVND (reference sequence). CDR3 size: 13 residues. Losses at the gene ends were 7 bases for V and 3 bases for J; bases not matched to a gene: 3. The CDR3 sequence: CASTDRVNQPQHF. CDR3 bases: TGTGCCAGTACCGACAGGGTCAATCAGCCCCAGCATTTT.

In the case of this clone: Different DNA sequences within this sample yield the same CDR3. The chain carries TRBV7-2 and TRBJ2-7; D is unresolved. This CDR3 comprises 13 residues. V lost 1 base, J lost 3 bases, and 7 bases lay in between. The germline gives CDR1 SGHTA, CDR2 FQGNSA. In DNA, the CDR3 is TGTGCCAGCAGCTTAGGCAGGTACTACGAGCAGTACTTC. It codes for CASSLGRYYEQYF.

This chain joins TRBV30 and TRBJ1-4; no clear D. Trimming pared 4 bases from V and 5 bases from J, leaving 11 bases between. This CDR3 spans 13 amino acids. The germline CDR1 and CDR2 sequences are GTSNPN and SVGIG (reference sequence). The chain's CDR3 is CAWTLGMNEKLFF. CDR3 coding DNA: TGTGCCTGGACCTTAGGGATGAATGAAAAACTGTTTTTT.